The rows below give T cell receptor beta chains drawn from one sample of a study of OX40 agonist ivuxolimab in advanced cancers. Sequencing used immunoSEQ multiplex PCR; TCRdb keeps in-frame clones, though not all of them. The sample contains some 82,000 clones, 94% of which appear only once. The sequencing here drew on CD4+ or CD8+ T cells sorted from blood, taken in a trial of the OX40 agonist ivuxolimab. The receptors were sampled from an adult with an advanced solid tumor such as melanoma, head and neck, liver or kidney cancer. The CDR3 runs from the conserved cysteine through the conserved F or W. D genes are given only for firm matches. Clone size is not always given. Where it is, it says once, few, many or a class for expanded clones.

TGTGCCAGCAGTGAAAATTCAGAGCTTAAGAACACTGAAGCTTTCTTT,CASSENSELKNTEAFF,TRBJ1-1,NA,TRBV2,NA
TGTGCCAGCAGCTTAGGTCCCCGTGGGGCCAACGTCCTGACTTTC,CASSLGPRGANVLTF,TRBJ2-6,NA,TRBV7-6,NA
TGTGCCAGCAGCTTAACGCAGGGAGGGGAGACCCAGTACTTC,CASSLTQGGETQYF,TRBJ2-5,NA,TRBV7-3,TRBD2
TGTGCCAGCAGCCCGGGACTAGCGGGAGGGGACGAGCAGTACTTC,CASSPGLAGGDEQYF,TRBJ2-7,NA,TRBV13,TRBD2
TGCGCCAGCACCCTGGGGCAGGGTAGCACAGATACGCAGTATTTT,CASTLGQGSTDTQYF,TRBJ2-3,NA,TRBV5-1,NA
TGTGCCAGCAGCGTCTTTCAGGGCACTGAAGCTTTCTTT,CASSVFQGTEAFF,TRBJ1-1,NA,TRBV9,NA
TGTGCCAGCAGCCCAGAGCGGGTTACCTACGAGCAGTACTTC,CASSPERVTYEQYF,TRBJ2-7,NA,TRBV9,NA
TGTGCCAGCAGCTTGAGCGGGAGGGCCACAGATACGCAGTATTTT,CASSLSGRATDTQYF,TRBJ2-3,once,TRBV5-5,TRBD2
TGTGCCAGCAGGCTCAAGGCGGGAGACGACGAGCAGTACTTC,CASRLKAGDDEQYF,TRBJ2-7,NA,TRBV13,TRBD2
TGTGCCAGCAGCCGGCTAGCGAAGTACAATGAGCAGTTCTTC,CASSRLAKYNEQFF,TRBJ2-1,NA,TRBV13,NA
TGTGCCAGCAGTTGGGGGACTAGCGGTACAGATACGCAGTATTTT,CASSWGTSGTDTQYF,TRBJ2-3,NA,TRBV27,TRBD2
TGTGCCAGCAGTTACTCGAACGCGGGAGCTGGCGATACGCAGTATTTT,CASSYSNAGAGDTQYF,TRBJ2-3,NA,TRBV6-6,TRBD2
TGTGCCAGTAGGAGACTAGCGGGAGGCCATGGGGAGACCCAGTACTTC,CASRRLAGGHGETQYF,TRBJ2-5,NA,TRBV19,TRBD2
TGCGCCAGCAGCCAAGATGTCAGAAACAATGAGCAGTTCTTC,CASSQDVRNNEQFF,TRBJ2-1,NA,TRBV4-3,NA
TGCAGCACCTCTAGCGGGAGTAGGTCCTACAATGAGCAGTTCTTC,CSTSSGSRSYNEQFF,TRBJ2-1,once,TRBV29-1,TRBD2
TGTGCCAGCAGTTTGGAAAGGGCAGATACGCAGTATTTT,CASSLERADTQYF,TRBJ2-3,NA,TRBV27,NA
TGTGCCAGCAGTTACACTGGGACAGGGGGGGAGACCCAGTACTTC,CASSYTGTGGETQYF,TRBJ2-5,once,TRBV6-5,TRBD1
TGTGCCAGCAGCTTGGGGACAGCGGTGCTCTATGGCTACACCTTC,CASSLGTAVLYGYTF,TRBJ1-2,NA,TRBV7-9,TRBD1
TGCGCCAGCAGCCAGGGGACCGCTAGCACCTACGAGCAGTACTTC,CASSQGTASTYEQYF,TRBJ2-7,NA,TRBV5-4,NA
TGCGCCAGCAGCCAAGGGCTACCCGTCTACAATGAGCAGTTCTTC,CASSQGLPVYNEQFF,TRBJ2-1,NA,TRBV4-3,NA
TGTGCCAGCAGCGCCCGGACAGGGGAGGAGACCCAGTACTTC,CASSARTGEETQYF,TRBJ2-5,NA,TRBV9,TRBD1
TGTGCCAGCGTTTCACCCGGGACAGGGGCTTATAATGGCTACACCTTC,CASVSPGTGAYNGYTF,TRBJ1-2,NA,TRBV9,TRBD1
TGTGCCAGCAGCCGACAGGGGAGGAGCTCCTACAATGAGCAGTTCTTC,CASSRQGRSSYNEQFF,TRBJ2-1,NA,TRBV7-2,TRBD1
TGTGCCAGCAGCCAGGGCACCGGGGAGCTGTTTTTT,CASSQGTGELFF,TRBJ2-2,NA,TRBV13,NA
TGTGCCAGCGGACTAGCGGGTTCCTACGAGCAGTACTTC,CASGLAGSYEQYF,TRBJ2-7,NA,TRBV27,TRBD2
TGTGCCAGCAGTCCACAGGGGGCGAAGGAGCAGTACTTC,CASSPQGAKEQYF,TRBJ2-7,NA,TRBV6-5,TRBD1
TGTGCCAGCAGCCTAGCAAAGGAAGCTTTCTTT,CASSLAKEAFF,TRBJ1-1,NA,TRBV7-9,NA
TGTGCCAGCAGTCTCGGGACTAGCGGGACCAATGAGCAGTTCTTC,CASSLGTSGTNEQFF,TRBJ2-1,NA,TRBV27,TRBD2
TGTGCCAGCAGCTTAAGTCTAGCCAACACAGATACGCAGTATTTT,CASSLSLANTDTQYF,TRBJ2-3,once,TRBV11-2,NA
TGTGCCAGCAGCTTAATACAGGGGGCGAATGAGCAGTTCTTC,CASSLIQGANEQFF,TRBJ2-1,NA,TRBV11-2,TRBD1
TGCGCCAGCAGCCAAGATGTACGGGTCTCCGGCACAGATACGCAGTATTTT,CASSQDVRVSGTDTQYF,TRBJ2-3,NA,TRBV4-3,NA
TGTGCCAGCAGTTACCGTGGCGGCTACGAGCAGTACTTC,CASSYRGGYEQYF,TRBJ2-7,NA,TRBV6-5,NA
TGTGCCAGCAGCACAGACAGGGAGTGGATTTCCGAGCAGTACTTC,CASSTDREWISEQYF,TRBJ2-7,NA,TRBV9,TRBD1
TGTGCCAGTAGCGCAGGGAGCTCCTACGAGCAGTACTTC,CASSAGSSYEQYF,TRBJ2-7,NA,TRBV19,NA
TGTGCCAGCAGCTTGGGGACTAGCGGGACTGTCAATGAGCAGTTCTTC,CASSLGTSGTVNEQFF,TRBJ2-1,NA,TRBV7-8,TRBD2